This is a list of T cell receptor beta chains from one sample in a study of graft-versus-host responses after intestinal transplantation. Antigen specificity for these receptors is unknown. TCRdb's copy holds only in-frame clones and misses some; the assay was immunoSEQ multiplex PCR. The table includes 80,000 to 95,000 clones, roughly nine tenths detected once. The starting material was unstimulated CD4+ T cells sorted from spleen or lymph node cells, obtained before transplant. Source of these receptors: a human donor who was the organ donor for an intestinal transplant. The CDR3 runs from the conserved cysteine through the conserved F or W. A D gene is named only where the DNA matches it firmly. Expanded clones are given a class, and other clones once, few, many or no size at all.

cdr3_nt	cdr3_aa	clone_size	j_call	v_call	d_call
TGTGCCAGCAGTTACTCGAGTCGGGGCACAGATACGCAGTATTTT	CASSYSSRGTDTQYF	.	TRBJ2-3	TRBV6-6	.
TGTGCCAGCAGAGATACGGGCTCTGGGGCCAACGTCCTGACTTTC	CASRDTGSGANVLTF	.	TRBJ2-6	TRBV28	.
TGTGCCAGCAGTTCTCAGGCGAATGGAGAGACCCAGTACTTC	CASSSQANGETQYF	once	TRBJ2-5	TRBV5-4	.
TGCGCCAGCAGCCCTAATACGGGAGATACGCAGTATTTT	CASSPNTGDTQYF	.	TRBJ2-3	TRBV5-1	.
TGTGCCAGCAGTTTCCTCCTTACCGGGACAGGGGAGAGCAATCAGCCCCAGCATTTT	CASSFLLTGTGESNQPQHF	.	TRBJ1-5	TRBV28	TRBD1
TGCAGTTCCACAGGGGACAATGAGCAGTTCTTC	CSSTGDNEQFF	few	TRBJ2-1	TRBV20-1	TRBD1
TGTGCCAGCAGTCCTGGACAGCCCTGGGACGCAACTAATGAAAAACTGTTTTTT	CASSPGQPWDATNEKLFF	.	TRBJ1-4	TRBV27	.
TGTGCCAGTAGTATAGGACAGGGGTTAGCTGGGGCCAACGTCCTGACTTTC	CASSIGQGLAGANVLTF	.	TRBJ2-6	TRBV19	TRBD1
TGCAGCGTTGAAGACGGCCGAGCGTTTGGCACTGAAGCTTTCTTT	CSVEDGRAFGTEAFF	.	TRBJ1-1	TRBV29-1	.
TGTGCCAGCAGCCTTCGACTAGCGGGGAGGAAAGATACGCAGTATTTT	CASSLRLAGRKDTQYF	.	TRBJ2-3	TRBV11-2	TRBD2
TGTGCCAGCAGTTTACTCCAGCGGGACTCCTACGAGCAGTACTTC	CASSLLQRDSYEQYF	medium-sized	TRBJ2-7	TRBV28	TRBD2
TGTGCCAGCTCACAACAGGGTGCGTCTGGGGCCAACGTCCTGACTTTC	CASSQQGASGANVLTF	.	TRBJ2-6	TRBV18	.
TGTGCCAGCAGCGTACGTCCGGGCCCCTCGCCGGGAGAGCAGTACTTC	CASSVRPGPSPGEQYF	once	TRBJ2-7	TRBV9	.
TGTGCCTGGAGTATCGGGGGGGCTGGGGATACGCAGTATTTT	CAWSIGGAGDTQYF	once	TRBJ2-3	TRBV30	TRBD2
TGTGCCACACAGGGGGCGAAGGGGAACACTGAAGCTTTCTTT	CATQGAKGNTEAFF	once	TRBJ1-1	TRBV10-3	TRBD1
TGTGCCAGCAGTAGCGGGTCGCCGGACAATGAGCAGTTCTTC	CASSSGSPDNEQFF	.	TRBJ2-1	TRBV5-4	TRBD2
TGCGCCAGCAGCTTGGGGCAGGGAGGGGAGACCCAGTACTTC	CASSLGQGGETQYF	.	TRBJ2-5	TRBV5-1	TRBD2
TGTGCCGGTCGGGGACAGGAGGACTGCGAGCAGTACTTC	CAGRGQEDCEQYF	.	TRBJ2-7	TRBV19	TRBD1
TGTGCCAGCAGTTACTCATTCAGGGGAAGGAATGAAAAACTGTTTTTT	CASSYSFRGRNEKLFF	.	TRBJ1-4	TRBV6-6	.
TGTGCCAGCAGCGAACTAGCGGGGGGGCAAGGTGAGCAGTTCTTC	CASSELAGGQGEQFF	.	TRBJ2-1	TRBV6-4	TRBD2
TGTGCCAGCAGCACCCATACAGGACAGGAGACCCAGTACTTC	CASSTHTGQETQYF	.	TRBJ2-5	TRBV7-9	.
TGTGCCACAGGGCACCTCCCACGGATCGAGCAGTACTTC	CATGHLPRIEQYF	few	TRBJ2-7	TRBV28	.
TGTGCCAGCAGTTCTGCAGGGGAAGACTATGGCTACACCTTC	CASSSAGEDYGYTF	.	TRBJ1-2	TRBV6-5	.
TGTGCCAGCAGTGAGCAGGGTTCAACTAATGAAAAACTGTTTTTT	CASSEQGSTNEKLFF	.	TRBJ1-4	TRBV6-1	.
TGTGCCAGCTCACCTACGGGACAGGGGTTCGGTGAAGCTTTCTTT	CASSPTGQGFGEAFF	.	TRBJ1-1	TRBV18	TRBD1
TGTGCCAGCAGCTTAGATATCAACCCAGGGTCCTACGAGCAGTACTTC	CASSLDINPGSYEQYF	.	TRBJ2-7	TRBV7-2	.
TGTGCCAGCAGCCATAGTCCATACTATGGCTACACCTTC	CASSHSPYYGYTF	.	TRBJ1-2	TRBV7-2	.
TGTGCCAGCAGCTTCCGGGGGACGGAATACTCCTACGAGCAGTACTTC	CASSFRGTEYSYEQYF	.	TRBJ2-7	TRBV11-3	.
TGTGCCAGCAGCTTCCACAATCAGCCCCAGCATTTT	CASSFHNQPQHF	.	TRBJ1-5	TRBV7-8	.
TGTGCCAGCAATGGGGCCAGCGGGAGATTCCATGAGCAGTTCTTC	CASNGASGRFHEQFF	.	TRBJ2-1	TRBV28	TRBD2
TGTGCCTGGAGCCACACCAGGGTCGAGCAGTACTTC	CAWSHTRVEQYF	.	TRBJ2-7	TRBV30	.
TGTGCCAGCTCTCCGGGGGTCCAAGAGACCCAGTACTTC	CASSPGVQETQYF	once	TRBJ2-5	TRBV18	.
TGCAGTGCACGGGAAAACTATGGCTACACCTTC	CSARENYGYTF	.	TRBJ1-2	TRBV20-1	.
TGTGCAAGTCGCTTAGGCGTGCGCATCTATGGCTACACCTTC	CASRLGVRIYGYTF	.	TRBJ1-2	TRBV12-2	.
TGTGCCAGCAGTCAGGGACAGACCTATGGCTACACCTTC	CASSQGQTYGYTF	.	TRBJ1-2	TRBV28	TRBD1
TGCAGCGTTGCCGGGACAGGGGGATCTCGGGGCACAGATACGCAGTATTTT	CSVAGTGGSRGTDTQYF	.	TRBJ2-3	TRBV29-1	TRBD1
TGTGCCAGTAGTATAACCCACAGGGGGCGAGGCGAGCAGTACTTC	CASSITHRGRGEQYF	.	TRBJ2-7	TRBV19	TRBD1
TGTGCCAGTAGTAGGAGGGAGTTGTACGAGCAGTACTTC	CASSRRELYEQYF	.	TRBJ2-7	TRBV19	.
TGTGCCAGCAGTTTCCCCAGCTGGACTAGCTCCTACGAGCAGTACTTC	CASSFPSWTSSYEQYF	once	TRBJ2-7	TRBV28	TRBD2
TGTGCCAGCTATCAAACAAGGGCAGGGAGCAATCAGCCCCAGCATTTT	CASYQTRAGSNQPQHF	.	TRBJ1-5	TRBV6-6	.
TGCGCCAGCAGTGAGGCGGACTCTGGAAACACCATATATTTT	CASSEADSGNTIYF	.	TRBJ1-3	TRBV10-2	.
TGTGCCGGCTTCCGGGACTGGCTTACAGATGAGCAGTTCTTC	CAGFRDWLTDEQFF	.	TRBJ2-1	TRBV2	.
TGTGCCAGCAATCTGTACCAAGAGACCCAGTACTTC	CASNLYQETQYF	.	TRBJ2-5	TRBV6-6	.
TGTGCCAGCAGTGGCGAGGGACTTAACACCGGGGAGCTGTTTTTT	CASSGEGLNTGELFF	.	TRBJ2-2	TRBV6-1	.
TGTGCCAGTCTACCGATAGCGGGGGGTACCTACGAGCAGTACTTC	CASLPIAGGTYEQYF	.	TRBJ2-7	TRBV6-1	TRBD2
TGCAGCTCCCTAGGGGCAGGGCCGAAAGATACGCAGTATTTT	CSSLGAGPKDTQYF	.	TRBJ2-3	TRBV29-1	.
TGTGCCAGCAGTGAGGGCGGGAAGCAGTTCTTC	CASSEGGKQFF	.	TRBJ2-1	TRBV2	.
TGTGCCAGCAGCTCTGACAAGACGCTTGAAGATACGCAGTATTTT	CASSSDKTLEDTQYF	.	TRBJ2-3	TRBV5-6	.
TGTGCCAGCAGCCAAGGGCTAGCGGGGGGGTACTCCTACAATGAGCAGTTCTTC	CASSQGLAGGYSYNEQFF	.	TRBJ2-1	TRBV14	TRBD2
TGCAGCGTGCTCCCAGCGGGACGAGATACGCAGTATTTT	CSVLPAGRDTQYF	.	TRBJ2-3	TRBV29-1	TRBD2
TGTGCCAGCAGTTTATCTCGACGGGGGAGTGAAAAACTGTTTTTT	CASSLSRRGSEKLFF	.	TRBJ1-4	TRBV27	.
TGTGCCAGCAGCGTTCTCCCCTACGAGCAGTACTTC	CASSVLPYEQYF	once	TRBJ2-7	TRBV5-6	.
TGTGCCAGCAGCCCAATATGGACAGCCAAAATCTCTGGAAACACCATATATTTT	CASSPIWTAKISGNTIYF	.	TRBJ1-3	TRBV9	.
TGTGCCAGCAGTGGAAGGGGGGGAGGCTACACCTTC	CASSGRGGGYTF	few	TRBJ1-2	TRBV6-5	.
TGTGCCAGTACCCATGGGACAGGAAAAGCTGGGGCCAACGTCCTGACTTTC	CASTHGTGKAGANVLTF	.	TRBJ2-6	TRBV5-5	TRBD1
TGTGCCAGCAGGGAGGTGGCCTCTGGAAACACCATATATTTT	CASREVASGNTIYF	.	TRBJ1-3	TRBV6-5	.
TGTGCCTGGAGTGTGCTGGGACTGTATCCTAGCACAGATACGCAGTATTTT	CAWSVLGLYPSTDTQYF	.	TRBJ2-3	TRBV30	.
TGTGCCAGCAGTGATACCCAGTACACCGGGGAGCTGTTTTTT	CASSDTQYTGELFF	.	TRBJ2-2	TRBV25-1	.